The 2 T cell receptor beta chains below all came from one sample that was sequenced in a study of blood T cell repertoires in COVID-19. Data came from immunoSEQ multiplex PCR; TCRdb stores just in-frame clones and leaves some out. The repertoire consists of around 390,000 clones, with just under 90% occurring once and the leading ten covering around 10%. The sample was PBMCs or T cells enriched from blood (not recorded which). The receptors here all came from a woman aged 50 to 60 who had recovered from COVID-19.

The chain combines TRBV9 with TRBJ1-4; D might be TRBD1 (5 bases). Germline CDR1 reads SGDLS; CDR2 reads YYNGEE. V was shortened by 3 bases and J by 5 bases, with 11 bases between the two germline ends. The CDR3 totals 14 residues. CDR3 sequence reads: CASSAMKGNEKLFF. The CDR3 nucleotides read TGTGCCAGCAGCGCCATGAAGGGGAATGAAAAACTGTTTTTT.

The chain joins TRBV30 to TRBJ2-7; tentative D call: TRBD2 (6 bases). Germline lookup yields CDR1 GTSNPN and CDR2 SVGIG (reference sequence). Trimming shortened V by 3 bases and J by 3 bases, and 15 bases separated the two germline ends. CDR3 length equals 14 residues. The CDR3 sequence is CAWRGTAQSYEQYF. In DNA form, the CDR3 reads TGTGCCTGGAGAGGGACTGCCCAGAGCTACGAGCAGTACTTC.